The 10 T cell receptor beta chains below were found in one sample sequenced in a study of blood T cell repertoires in COVID-19. Data came from immunoSEQ multiplex PCR; TCRdb stores just in-frame clones and leaves some out. The sample includes about 180,000 clones, around 83% seen only once; the top ten take roughly 6.2%. The source material was PBMCs or T cells enriched from blood (not recorded which). The receptors here all came from a man aged 40-50 years who had recovered from COVID-19.

The chain employs TRBV7-9 and TRBJ2-7; D is undetermined. The CDR3 covers 14 residues. Trimming stripped 5 bases from V and 5 bases from J, with 16 bases between. Per germline, CDR1 SEHNR and CDR2 FQNEAQ (reference sequence). As DNA, the CDR3 is TGTGCCAGCAGCCCTCCTTACAGCCTCGACGAGCAGTACTTC. This gives the protein CASSPPYSLDEQYF.

The V call is TRBV5-4, the J call TRBJ2-5; D gene ambiguous. Germline CDR1 is SGHNT and CDR2 is YYREEE (reference sequence). Trimming took off 4 bases at V and 7 bases at J, with 11 bases between the two ends. CDR3 length equals 12 residues. The chain's CDR3 is CASSEISGTQYF. CDR3 DNA sequence: TGTGCCAGCAGCGAAATCTCGGGGACCCAGTACTTC. Based on the CDR3 plus reference TRBV5-4 and TRBJ2-5, the full variable domain is ETGVTQSPTHLIKTRGQQVTLRCSSQSGHNTVSWYQQALGQGPQFIFQYYREEENGRGNFPPRFSGLQFPNYSSELNVNALELDDSALYLCASSEISGTQYFGPGTRLLVL.

The chain links TRBV28 to TRBJ2-7, with 9 bases that match TRBD1. V was pared by 6 bases and J by 2 bases, with 8 bases of the junction left unmatched. CDR1 MDHEN and CDR2 SYDVKM come from the germline V gene. This CDR3 comprises 15 residues. This chain's CDR3 is CASSTTGGSTYEQYF. The CDR3 DNA sequence: TGTGCCAGCAGCACCACAGGGGGCTCAACCTACGAGCAGTACTTC.

The chain has TRBV18 and TRBJ1-1, with a weak D call TRBD1 (6 bases). The CDR3 has 15 amino acids. V lost 2 bases to trimming and J lost 5 bases, with 15 bases between them. Germline CDR1 is KGHSH and CDR2 is LQKENI. The CDR3 nucleotides are TGTGCCAGCTCACCAAGGACAGACTGGGGTACTGAAGCTTTCTTT. Its protein product is CASSPRTDWGTEAFF.

Concerning this clone: At the DNA level, this CDR3 is encoded by other sequences in the same sample as well. The chain has TRBV7-9 and TRBJ1-1, with D hard to call. Germline loops: CDR1 SEHNR, CDR2 FQNEAQ (reference sequence). Deletions cut 3 bases from V and 5 bases from J, with 7 bases between. The CDR3 totals 12 residues. CDR3: CASSFEGTEAFF. The CDR3 bases are TGTGCCAGCAGCTTTGAGGGAACTGAAGCTTTCTTT. Together with reference TRBV7-9 and TRBJ1-1, the CDR3 gives the full variable domain: DTGVSQNPRHKITKRGQNVTFRCDPISEHNRLYWYRQTLGQGPEFLTYFQNEAQLEKSRLLSDRFSAERPKGSFSTLEIQRTEQGDSAMYLCASSFEGTEAFFGQGTRLTVV.

V usage is TRBV5-6 and J usage is TRBJ2-1; D is perhaps TRBD2 (5 bases). CDR1 is SGHDT and CDR2 is YYEEEE in the germline V gene. V was pared by 5 bases and J by 5 bases, with 8 bases between. This CDR3 comprises 12 residues. The CDR3 bases are TGTGCCAGCAGTGAGGGTCACAATGAGCAGTTCTTC. Translating gives CASSEGHNEQFF.

The V gene is TRBV28, the J gene TRBJ2-1; 8 bases fit TRBD1. The trim removed 6 bases at V and 9 bases at J, leaving 10 bases unmatched. In germline, CDR1 is MDHEN, CDR2 SYDVKM. This CDR3 is 14 amino acids long. The CDR3 sequence is CASRGYRGFGEQFF. The CDR3 DNA reads as TGTGCCAGCAGGGGTTACAGGGGGTTTGGTGAGCAGTTCTTC.

The chain uses TRBV9 and TRBJ2-7, with D perhaps matching TRBD1 (6 bases). Trimming removed 7 bases at V and 5 bases at J, with 13 bases between. Germline V gene lookup returns CDR1 SGDLS and CDR2 YYNGEE. This CDR3 comprises 12 residues. CDR3 region: CASSNRVDEQYF. As DNA, the CDR3 is TGTGCCAGCTCAAACAGGGTTGACGAGCAGTACTTC.

The V call is TRBV7-9, the J call TRBJ2-3; 8 positions agree with TRBD1. V dropped 4 bases and J dropped 5; count of bases not matched to a gene: 8. Germline V gene lookup returns CDR1 SEHNR and CDR2 FQNEAQ (reference sequence). The CDR3 length is 15 residues. The CDR3: CASSSRQGKVDTQYF. CDR3 nucleotide sequence: TGTGCCAGCAGCTCGCGACAGGGGAAGGTAGATACGCAGTATTTT. The full variable domain, completed using reference TRBV7-9 and TRBJ2-3, is DTGVSQNPRHKITKRGQNVTFRCDPISEHNRLYWYRQTLGQGPEFLTYFQNEAQLEKSRLLSDRFSAERPKGSFSTLEIQRTEQGDSAMYLCASSSRQGKVDTQYFGPGTRLTVL.

The chain joins TRBV11-3 to TRBJ2-1; 12 bases map to TRBD2. The ends lost 4 bases at V and 4 bases at J; junction bases unmatched: 5. Per germline, CDR1 SGHNT and CDR2 YENEEA. This CDR3 contains 16 residues. For the CDR3, the DNA is TGTGCCAGCAGCTCGACTAGCGGGGGTCTGTACAATGAGCAGTTCTTC. This translates into CASSSTSGGLYNEQFF. The full variable domain, rest sourced from reference TRBV11-3 and TRBJ2-1, is EAGVVQSPRYKIIEKKQPVAFWCNPISGHNTLYWYLQNLGQGPELLIRYENEEAVDDSQLPKDRFSAERLKGVDSTLKIQPAELGDSAVYLCASSSTSGGLYNEQFFGPGTRLTVL.